This T cell receptor beta chain derives from a study of blood T cells in healthy people across ages. With a J-beta primer mix and a sample-barcoded 5' primer, a second PCR ran about 6 to 11 cycles. In TCRdb, the 5' RACE reads were re-called with MiXCR into one record per CDR3 protein. The sample has approximately 800,000 distinct CDR3 sequences; roughly 56% are singletons. The germline V and J ends were trimmed by 8 bases and 3 bases, with 23 bases remaining between them. The CDR3 length is 16 residues. The germline V gene encodes CDR1 MGHRA and CDR2 YSYEKL. The source is a man aged 35-49 years in good health. This chain joins TRBV4-1 and TRBJ2-7, with no clear D. Sequenced sample: blood. The CDR3 spells CASRPVGAASFYEQYF. CDR3 bases: TGCGCCAGCCGGCCCGTAGGCGCAGCGTCGTTCTACGAGCAGTACTTC.